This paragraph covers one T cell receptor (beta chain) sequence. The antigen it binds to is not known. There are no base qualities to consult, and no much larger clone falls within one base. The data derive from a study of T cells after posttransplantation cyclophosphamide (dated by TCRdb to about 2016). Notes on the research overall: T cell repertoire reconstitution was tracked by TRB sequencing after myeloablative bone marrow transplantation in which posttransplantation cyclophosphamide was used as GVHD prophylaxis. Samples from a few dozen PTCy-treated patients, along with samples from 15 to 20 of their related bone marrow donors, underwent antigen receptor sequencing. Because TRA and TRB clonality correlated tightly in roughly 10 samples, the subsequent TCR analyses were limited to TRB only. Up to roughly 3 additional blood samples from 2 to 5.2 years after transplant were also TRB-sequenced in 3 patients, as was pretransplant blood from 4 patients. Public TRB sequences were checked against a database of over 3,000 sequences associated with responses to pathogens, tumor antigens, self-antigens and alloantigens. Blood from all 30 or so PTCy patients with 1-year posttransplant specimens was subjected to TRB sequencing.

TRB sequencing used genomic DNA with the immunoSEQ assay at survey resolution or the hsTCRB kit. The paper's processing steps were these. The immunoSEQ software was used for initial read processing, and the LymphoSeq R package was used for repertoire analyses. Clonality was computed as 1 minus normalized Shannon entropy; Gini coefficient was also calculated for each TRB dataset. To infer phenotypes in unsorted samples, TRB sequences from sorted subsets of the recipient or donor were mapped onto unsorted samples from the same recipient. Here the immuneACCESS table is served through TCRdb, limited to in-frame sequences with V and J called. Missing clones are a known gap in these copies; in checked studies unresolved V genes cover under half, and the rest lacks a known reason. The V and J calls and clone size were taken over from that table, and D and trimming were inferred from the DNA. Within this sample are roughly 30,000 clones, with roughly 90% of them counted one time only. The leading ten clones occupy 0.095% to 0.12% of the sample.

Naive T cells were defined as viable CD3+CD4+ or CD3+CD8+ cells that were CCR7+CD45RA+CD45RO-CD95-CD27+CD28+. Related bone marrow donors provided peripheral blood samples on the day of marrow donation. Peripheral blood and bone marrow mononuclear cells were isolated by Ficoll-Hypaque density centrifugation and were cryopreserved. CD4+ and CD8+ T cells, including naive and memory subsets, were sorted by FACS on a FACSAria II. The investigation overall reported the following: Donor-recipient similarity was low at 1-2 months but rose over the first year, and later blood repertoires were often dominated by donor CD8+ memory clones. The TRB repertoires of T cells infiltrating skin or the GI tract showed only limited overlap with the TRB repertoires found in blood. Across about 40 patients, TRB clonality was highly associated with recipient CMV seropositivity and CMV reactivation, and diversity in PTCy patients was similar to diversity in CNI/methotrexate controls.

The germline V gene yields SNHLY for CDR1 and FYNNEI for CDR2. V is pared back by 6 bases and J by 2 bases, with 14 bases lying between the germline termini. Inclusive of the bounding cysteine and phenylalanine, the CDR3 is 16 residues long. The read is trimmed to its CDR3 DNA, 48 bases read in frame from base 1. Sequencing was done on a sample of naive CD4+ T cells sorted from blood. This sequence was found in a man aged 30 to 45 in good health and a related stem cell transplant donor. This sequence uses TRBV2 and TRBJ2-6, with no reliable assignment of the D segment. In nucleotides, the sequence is TGTGCCAGCAGCGTAGTCTCAGGAACTGGGGCCAACGTCCTGACTTTC. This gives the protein CASSVVSGTGANVLTF.